The present T cell receptor (beta chain) was sequenced within a study of CD8+ T cells in alopecia areata. cDNA prepared by RNA extraction and subsequent reverse transcription served as the template for sequencing. Data came from immunoSEQ multiplex PCR; TCRdb stores just in-frame clones and leaves some out. The sample consists of around 300,000 clones, around 64% of them appearing once. V lost 1 base and J lost 10, with 8 bases in between. Germline CDR1 is MGHDK and CDR2 is SYGVNS. The CDR3 length is 13 residues. Treatment specified: oral pan-JAK inhibitor, 5-10 mg twice daily. V is TRBV25-1 and J is TRBJ1-6; D is unresolved. This receptor was obtained from a human donor with alopecia areata. The specimen was CD4+ T cells sorted from blood, collected around week 54, from a patient treated with tofacitinib. The CDR3 bases are TGTGCCAGCAGTGAATTAAGGTTATCACCCCTCCACTTT. Amino acids: CASSELRLSPLHF.